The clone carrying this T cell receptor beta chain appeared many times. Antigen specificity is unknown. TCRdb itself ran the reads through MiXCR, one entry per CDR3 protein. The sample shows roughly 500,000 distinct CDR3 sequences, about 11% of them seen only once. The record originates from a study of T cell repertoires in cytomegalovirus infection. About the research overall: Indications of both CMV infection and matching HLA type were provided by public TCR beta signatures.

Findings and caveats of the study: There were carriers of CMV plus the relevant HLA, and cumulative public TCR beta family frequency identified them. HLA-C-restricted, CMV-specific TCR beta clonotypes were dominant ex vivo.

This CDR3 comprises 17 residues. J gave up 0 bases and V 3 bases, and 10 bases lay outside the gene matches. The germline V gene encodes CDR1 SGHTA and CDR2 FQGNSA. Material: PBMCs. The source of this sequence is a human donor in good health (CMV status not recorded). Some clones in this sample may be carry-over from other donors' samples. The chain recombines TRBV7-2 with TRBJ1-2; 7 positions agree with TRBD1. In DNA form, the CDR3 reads TGTGCCAGCAGCTTGGGACCGACAGGGAGGACTAACTATGGCTACACCTTC. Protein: CASSLGPTGRTNYGYTF. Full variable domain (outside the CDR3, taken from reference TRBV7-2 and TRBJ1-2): GAGVSQSPSNKVTEKGKDVELRCDPISGHTALYWYRQSLGQGLEFLIYFQGNSAPDKSGLPSDRFSAERTGGSVSTLTIQRTQQEDSAVYLCASSLGPTGRTNYGYTFGSGTRLTVV.